This TCR beta chain comes out of a study of T cells in Graves' hyperthyroidism and ophthalmopathy (dated by TCRdb to the late 2010s). Background for the entire study: Peripheral blood was collected at initial diagnosis, before any treatment. According to the paper, TCR Vbeta CDR3 sequencing was carried out on 135 peripheral blood samples, which came from fewer than 50 ophthalmopathy, some 73 hyperthyroidism and some 17 progressor patients. Thyroid tissue and blood T-cell repertoires from about 6 Graves' hyperthyroidism patients were also compared in the study. After blood sampling, hyperthyroidism patients were treated with methimazole at a starting dose of 30 mg daily, and ophthalmopathy patients were treated with high-dose intravenous methylprednisolone. Prospective prediction of ophthalmopathy was tested in an independent validation cohort of 18 hyperthyroidism patients and 17 patients who later progressed to ophthalmopathy. The roughly 100 discovery patients were divided at random into training and test sets in a 7:3 ratio. TCR V-J signatures able to tell the groups apart were searched for in a discovery cohort of 100 patients, of whom 40 to 45 had Graves' ophthalmopathy and roughly 59 had stable Graves' hyperthyroidism.

General findings and caveats noted by the study authors: Sample size was not statistically predetermined, and investigators were not blinded to group allocation. Ophthalmopathy was separated from stable hyperthyroidism by a 13 V-J signature model, with 85% to 90% sensitivity and about 84% specificity obtained in cross-validation and 80%/75% obtained in testing. In validation, the model predicted progression to ophthalmopathy with roughly 70% sensitivity and over 72% specificity, a median of approximately 6.5 months before onset. Most expanded thyroid clonotypes (frequency above 0.001) were also detected in blood, suggesting blood repertoires may reflect thyroid immune responses.

To note about this clonotype: The antigen this receptor binds is unknown. No clone much larger than this one lies a single base away; base qualities are absent.

Hyperthyroidism patients were newly diagnosed, with disease duration under 2 months, and aged 18 to 65 years. The study excluded patients with uncontrolled infections, other autoimmune diseases, pregnancy or lactation. Clinical symptoms, serum thyroxine and TRAb, thyroid ultrasound, and orbital computed tomography formed the basis for the diagnoses. Blood from progressor patients was collected at the time of first diagnosis with hyperthyroidism, before any ophthalmopathy symptoms had appeared. PBMCs were separated from roughly 9.3 ml of fresh peripheral blood using Ficoll-Paque density gradient centrifugation. Progressor patients were initially diagnosed with Graves' hyperthyroidism and developed ophthalmopathy during follow-up. Total RNA was extracted using Trizol reagent, and RNA quality was assessed on an Agilent 2100 Bioanalyzer. Amplification of TCR beta CDR3 regions was carried out from RNA transcripts. The first round of RT-PCR for the TCR CDR3 was performed with the HTBI primer set and the Qiagen OneStep RT-PCR kit. The libraries were constructed in a second round of multiplex PCR and then size-selected and purified. Sequencing of the libraries was done on an Illumina HiSeq2000 using paired-end 100 bp reads. Per the authors' processing: SOAPnuke was used to process the raw data, removing reads that contained adapters or uncalled bases, had a mean Phred below 15, or lacked an exact match to the constant primer or identifier. High-quality paired reads were merged using COPE v1.2.5, and each unique nucleotide sequence was defined as a clonotype. Clonotypes were aligned to IMGT TRBV, TRBD and TRBJ reference segments using MiTCR v1.1. The analysis included only V-J combinations with a frequency above 0.0001, which together covered about 99% of the repertoires. The TCS score was defined as the ratio of F50 (clonal expansion) to E x V (chaos), calculated using BLOSUM62-based TCRdist between CDR3 peptides within each V-J. Welch's t-statistics and random forest reduced roughly 540 V-J features to 13, which were used in a naive Bayes classifier (R e1071). Through fastp at Q25 and MiXCR, TCRdb rebuilt clones from the public reads, retaining in-frame beta chains. A single entry per CDR3 protein holds the most common genes and DNA from its merged rows. Here the V and J calls rest on TCRdb's processing, not on the authors' analysis. Across this sample there are fewer than 900,000 distinct CDR3 sequences, with approximately 19% seen only once. Over 15% of the sample comes from the top ten.

From the germline V gene (reference sequence), CDR1 is DFQATT and CDR2 is SNEGSKA. From its cysteine to its phenylalanine, the CDR3 spans 16 amino acids. Only the CDR3 region is kept as DNA, spanning 48 bases read in frame from base 1. V and J are truncated by 2 bases and 3 bases respectively, leaving an intervening sequence of 16 bases. The sequence derives from a woman between 50 and 59 years old with Graves' hyperthyroidism that later progressed to Graves' ophthalmopathy. Recombination connected TRBV20-1 to TRBJ1-4; 6 matching bases give a weak D call of TRBD1. The sequencing sample was made of blood. The sequenced DNA is TGCAGTGCTAGAACTAGCGGGGGGGCGTCTAATGAAAAACTGTTTTTT. Its protein product is CSARTSGGASNEKLFF.